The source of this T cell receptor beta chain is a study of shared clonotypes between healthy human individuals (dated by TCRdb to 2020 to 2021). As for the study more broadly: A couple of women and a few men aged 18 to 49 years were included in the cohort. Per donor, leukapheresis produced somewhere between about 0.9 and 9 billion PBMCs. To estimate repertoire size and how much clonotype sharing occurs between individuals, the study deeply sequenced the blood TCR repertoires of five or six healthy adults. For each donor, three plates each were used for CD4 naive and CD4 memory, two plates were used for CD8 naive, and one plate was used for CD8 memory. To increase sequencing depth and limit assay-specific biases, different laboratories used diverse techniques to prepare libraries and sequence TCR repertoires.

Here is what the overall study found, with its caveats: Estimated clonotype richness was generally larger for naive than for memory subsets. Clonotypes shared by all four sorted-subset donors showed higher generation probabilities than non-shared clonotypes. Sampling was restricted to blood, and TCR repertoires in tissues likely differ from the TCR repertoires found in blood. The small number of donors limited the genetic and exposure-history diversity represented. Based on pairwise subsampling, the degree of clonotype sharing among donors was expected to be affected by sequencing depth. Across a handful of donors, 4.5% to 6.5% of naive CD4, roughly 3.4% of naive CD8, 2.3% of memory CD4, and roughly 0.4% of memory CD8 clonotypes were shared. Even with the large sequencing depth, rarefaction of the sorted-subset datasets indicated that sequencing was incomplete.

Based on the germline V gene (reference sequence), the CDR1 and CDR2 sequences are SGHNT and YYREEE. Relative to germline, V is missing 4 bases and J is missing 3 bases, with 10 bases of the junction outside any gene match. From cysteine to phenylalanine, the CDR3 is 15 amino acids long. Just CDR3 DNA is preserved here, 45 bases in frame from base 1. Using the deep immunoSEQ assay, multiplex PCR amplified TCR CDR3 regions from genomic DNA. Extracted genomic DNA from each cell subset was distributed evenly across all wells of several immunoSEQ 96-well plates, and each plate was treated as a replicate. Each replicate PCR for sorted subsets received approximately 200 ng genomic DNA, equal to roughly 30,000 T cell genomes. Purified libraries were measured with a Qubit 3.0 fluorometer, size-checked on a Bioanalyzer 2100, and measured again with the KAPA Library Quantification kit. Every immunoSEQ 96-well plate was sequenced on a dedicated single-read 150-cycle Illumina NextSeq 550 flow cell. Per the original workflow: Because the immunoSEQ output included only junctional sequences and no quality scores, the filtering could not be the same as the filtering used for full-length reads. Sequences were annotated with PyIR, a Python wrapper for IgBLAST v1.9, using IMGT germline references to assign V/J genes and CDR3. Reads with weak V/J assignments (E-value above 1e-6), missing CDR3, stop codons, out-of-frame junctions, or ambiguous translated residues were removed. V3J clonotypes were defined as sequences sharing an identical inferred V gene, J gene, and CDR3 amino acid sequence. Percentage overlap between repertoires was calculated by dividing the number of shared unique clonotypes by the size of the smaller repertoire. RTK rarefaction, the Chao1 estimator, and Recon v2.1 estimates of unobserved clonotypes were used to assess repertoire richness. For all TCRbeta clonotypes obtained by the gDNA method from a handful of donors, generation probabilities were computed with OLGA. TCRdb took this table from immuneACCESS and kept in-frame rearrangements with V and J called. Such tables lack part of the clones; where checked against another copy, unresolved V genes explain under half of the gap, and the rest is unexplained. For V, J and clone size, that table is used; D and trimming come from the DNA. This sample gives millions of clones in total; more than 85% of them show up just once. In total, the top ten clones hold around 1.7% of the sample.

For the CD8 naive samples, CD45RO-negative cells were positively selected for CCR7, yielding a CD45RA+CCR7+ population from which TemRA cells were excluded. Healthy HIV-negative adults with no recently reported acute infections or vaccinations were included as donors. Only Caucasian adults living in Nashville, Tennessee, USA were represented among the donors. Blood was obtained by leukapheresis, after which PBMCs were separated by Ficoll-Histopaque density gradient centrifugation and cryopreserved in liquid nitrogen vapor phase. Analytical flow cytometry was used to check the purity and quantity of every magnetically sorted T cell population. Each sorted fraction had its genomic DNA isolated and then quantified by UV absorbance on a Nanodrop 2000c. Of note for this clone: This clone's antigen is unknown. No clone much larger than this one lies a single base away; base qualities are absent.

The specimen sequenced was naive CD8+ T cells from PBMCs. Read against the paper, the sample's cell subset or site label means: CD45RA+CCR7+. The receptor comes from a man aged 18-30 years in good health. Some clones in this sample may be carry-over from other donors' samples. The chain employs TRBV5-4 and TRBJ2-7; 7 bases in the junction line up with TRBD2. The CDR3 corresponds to CASSPRASGGYEQYF. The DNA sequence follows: TGTGCCAGCAGCCCTAGGGCTAGCGGAGGCTACGAGCAGTACTTC.